One TCR beta chain is described in this entry. Antigen unknown. These data are taken from a study of T-cell memory formation after mild COVID-19. Points from the study as a whole: Proof of SARS-CoV-2 specificity was absent for the second-wave clones that crested on day 37. Contracting clones, day 15 to 85, had balanced CD4/CD8, and later expanders favored CD4+.

TCRdb independently ran MiXCR on the 5' RACE reads; one entry per CDR3 protein. The table includes about 130,000 distinct CDR3 sequences, about 5.9% detected once. CDR3 length equals 16 residues. Looked up from germline, CDR1 is SEHNR and CDR2 is FQNEAQ (reference sequence). V was trimmed by 5 bases and J by 4 bases, leaving 20 bases between them. V is TRBV7-9 and J is TRBJ2-5; D is possibly TRBD1 (6 bases). The sequence came from an adult woman who had mild COVID-19 (a few samples of this study predate the infection). Cell type and time point are not known. Specimen: PBMCs or a T cell subset sorted from them (not recorded which). The CDR3 DNA is TGTGCCAGCAGCCAACAGCACCGACAGGTGGGAGAGACCCAGTACTTC. Its translation: CASSQQHRQVGETQYF.